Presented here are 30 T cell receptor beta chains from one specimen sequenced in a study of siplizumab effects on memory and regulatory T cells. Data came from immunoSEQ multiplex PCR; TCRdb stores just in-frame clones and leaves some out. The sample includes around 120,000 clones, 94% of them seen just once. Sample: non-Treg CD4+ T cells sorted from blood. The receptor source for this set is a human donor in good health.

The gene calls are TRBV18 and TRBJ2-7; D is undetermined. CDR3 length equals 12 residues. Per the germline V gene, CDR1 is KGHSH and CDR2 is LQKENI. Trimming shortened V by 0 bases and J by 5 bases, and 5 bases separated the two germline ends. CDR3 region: CASSPPWDEQYF. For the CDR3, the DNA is TGTGCCAGCTCACCACCCTGGGACGAGCAGTACTTC.

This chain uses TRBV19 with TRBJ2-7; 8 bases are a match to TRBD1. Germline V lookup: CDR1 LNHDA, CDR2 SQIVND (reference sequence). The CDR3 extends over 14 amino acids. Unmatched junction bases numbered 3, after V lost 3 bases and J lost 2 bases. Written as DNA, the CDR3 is TGTGCCAGTAGTATTCAGACAGGGGCCTACGAGCAGTACTTC. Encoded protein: CASSIQTGAYEQYF.

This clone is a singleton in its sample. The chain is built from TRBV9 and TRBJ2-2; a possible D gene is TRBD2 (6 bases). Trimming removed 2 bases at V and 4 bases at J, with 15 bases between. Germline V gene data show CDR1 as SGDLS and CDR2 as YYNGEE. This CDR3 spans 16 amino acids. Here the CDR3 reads CASSVRDFSSTGELFF. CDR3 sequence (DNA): TGTGCCAGCAGCGTGCGGGACTTCAGTTCCACCGGGGAGCTGTTTTTT.

Here the CDR3 DNA reads TGTGCCAGCTCACCTCGGACAGGGACCGACACTGAAGCTTTCTTT. Protein sequence: CASSPRTGTDTEAFF. J is TRBJ1-1 and V is TRBV18, with 8 nucleotides matching TRBD1. Germline-derived CDR1 and CDR2 are KGHSH and LQKENI. V lost 3 bases and J lost 3; bases outside the gene matches: 6. The CDR3 loop spans 15 amino acids. Full variable domain (missing parts from reference TRBV18 and TRBJ1-1): NAGVMQNPRHLVRRRGQEARLRCSPMKGHSHVYWYRQLPEEGLKFMVYLQKENIIDESGMPKERFSAEFPKEGPSILRIQQVVRGDSAAYFCASSPRTGTDTEAFFGQGTRLTVV.

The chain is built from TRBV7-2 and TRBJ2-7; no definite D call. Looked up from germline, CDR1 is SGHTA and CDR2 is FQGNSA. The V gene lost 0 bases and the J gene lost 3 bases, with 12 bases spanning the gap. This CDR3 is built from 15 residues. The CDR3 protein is CASSLAGAEFYEQYF. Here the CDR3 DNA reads TGTGCCAGCAGCTTAGCGGGTGCGGAGTTCTACGAGCAGTACTTC.

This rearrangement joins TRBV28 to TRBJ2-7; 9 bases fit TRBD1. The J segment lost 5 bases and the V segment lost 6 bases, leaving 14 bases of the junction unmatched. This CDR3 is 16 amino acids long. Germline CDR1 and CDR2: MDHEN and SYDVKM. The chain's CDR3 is CASRLPPGQGVHEQYF. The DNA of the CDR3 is TGTGCCAGCAGGCTCCCTCCGGGACAGGGCGTCCACGAGCAGTACTTC.

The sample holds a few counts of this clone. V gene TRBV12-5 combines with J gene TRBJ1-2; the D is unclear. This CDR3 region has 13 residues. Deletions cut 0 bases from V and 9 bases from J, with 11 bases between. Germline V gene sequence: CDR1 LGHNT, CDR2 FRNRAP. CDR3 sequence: CASGLVQTSSYTF. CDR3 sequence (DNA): TGTGCTAGTGGTTTGGTACAAACTTCGAGCTACACCTTC. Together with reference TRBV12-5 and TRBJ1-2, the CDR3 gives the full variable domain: DARVTQTPRHKVTEMGQEVTMRCQPILGHNTVFWYRQTMMQGLELLAYFRNRAPLDDSGMPKDRFSAEMPDATLATLKIQPSEPRDSAVYFCASGLVQTSSYTFGSGTRLTVV.

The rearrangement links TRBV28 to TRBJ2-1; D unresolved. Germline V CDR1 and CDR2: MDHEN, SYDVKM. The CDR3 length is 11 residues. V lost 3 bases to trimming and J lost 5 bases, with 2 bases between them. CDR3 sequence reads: CASSFDNEQFF. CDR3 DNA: TGTGCCAGCAGTTTTGACAATGAGCAGTTCTTC.

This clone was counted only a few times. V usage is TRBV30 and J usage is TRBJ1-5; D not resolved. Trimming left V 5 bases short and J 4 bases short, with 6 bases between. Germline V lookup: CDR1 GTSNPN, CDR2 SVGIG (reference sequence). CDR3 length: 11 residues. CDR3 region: CAWARNQPQHF. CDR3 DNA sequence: TGTGCCTGGGCCCGGAATCAGCCCCAGCATTTT.

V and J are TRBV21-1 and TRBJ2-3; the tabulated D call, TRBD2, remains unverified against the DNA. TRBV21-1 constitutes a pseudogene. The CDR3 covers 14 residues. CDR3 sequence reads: CASGPGGFTDTQYF. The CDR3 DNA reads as TGTGCCAGCGGTCCGGGGGGGTTCACAGATACGCAGTATTTT.

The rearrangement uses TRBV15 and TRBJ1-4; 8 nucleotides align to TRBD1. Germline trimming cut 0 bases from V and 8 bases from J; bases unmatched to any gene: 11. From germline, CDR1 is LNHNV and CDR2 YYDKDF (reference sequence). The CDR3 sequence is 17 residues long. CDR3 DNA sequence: TGTGCCACCAGCAGAGATCTGGGAACAGGGGGGCGGGAAAAACTGTTTTTT. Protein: CATSRDLGTGGREKLFF.

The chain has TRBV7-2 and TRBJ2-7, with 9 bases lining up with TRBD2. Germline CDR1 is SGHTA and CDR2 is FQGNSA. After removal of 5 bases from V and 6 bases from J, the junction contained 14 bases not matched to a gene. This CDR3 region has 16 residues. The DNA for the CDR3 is TGTGCCAGCAGCCGTCCCCCTAGCGGGGCAAATAGCGAGCAGTACTTC. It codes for CASSRPPSGANSEQYF.

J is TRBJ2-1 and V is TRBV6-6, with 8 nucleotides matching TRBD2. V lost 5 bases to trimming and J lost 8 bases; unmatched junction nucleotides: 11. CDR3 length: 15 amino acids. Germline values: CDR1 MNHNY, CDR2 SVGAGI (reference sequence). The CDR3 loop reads CASSAGLASFYEQFF. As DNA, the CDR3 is TGTGCCAGCAGTGCCGGACTAGCTTCTTTCTATGAGCAGTTCTTC.

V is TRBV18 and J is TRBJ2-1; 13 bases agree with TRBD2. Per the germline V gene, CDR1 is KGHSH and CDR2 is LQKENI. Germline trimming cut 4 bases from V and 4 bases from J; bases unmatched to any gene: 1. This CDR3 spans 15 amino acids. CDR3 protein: CASSLGLAGYNEQFF. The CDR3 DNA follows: TGTGCCAGCTCACTGGGACTAGCGGGGTACAATGAGCAGTTCTTC. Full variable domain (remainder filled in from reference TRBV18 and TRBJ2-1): NAGVMQNPRHLVRRRGQEARLRCSPMKGHSHVYWYRQLPEEGLKFMVYLQKENIIDESGMPKERFSAEFPKEGPSILRIQQVVRGDSAAYFCASSLGLAGYNEQFFGPGTRLTVL.

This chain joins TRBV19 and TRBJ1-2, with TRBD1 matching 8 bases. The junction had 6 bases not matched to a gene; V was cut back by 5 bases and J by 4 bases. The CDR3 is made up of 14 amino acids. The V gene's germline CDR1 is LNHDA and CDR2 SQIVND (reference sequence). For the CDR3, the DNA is TGTGCCAGTAGTCTGACAGGGGTCTTCTATGGCTACACCTTC. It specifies CASSLTGVFYGYTF.

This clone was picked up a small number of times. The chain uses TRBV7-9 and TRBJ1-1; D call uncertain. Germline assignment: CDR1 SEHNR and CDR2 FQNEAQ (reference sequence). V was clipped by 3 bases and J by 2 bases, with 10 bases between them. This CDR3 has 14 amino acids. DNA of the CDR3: TGTGCCAGCAGCTTCCAAATAGGAAACACTGAAGCTTTCTTT. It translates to CASSFQIGNTEAFF.

In nucleotides, the CDR3 is TGCGCCAGCAGCCCACAGGGGGCGCAGAGGGCGGCCCAAGAGACCCAGTACTTC. Its protein product is CASSPQGAQRAAQETQYF. The chain couples TRBV4-1 to TRBJ2-5; 9 nucleotides align to TRBD1. The germline CDR1 and CDR2 sequences are MGHRA and YSYEKL. The ends lost 4 bases at V and 1 base at J; junction bases unmatched: 13. CDR3 size: 18 residues.

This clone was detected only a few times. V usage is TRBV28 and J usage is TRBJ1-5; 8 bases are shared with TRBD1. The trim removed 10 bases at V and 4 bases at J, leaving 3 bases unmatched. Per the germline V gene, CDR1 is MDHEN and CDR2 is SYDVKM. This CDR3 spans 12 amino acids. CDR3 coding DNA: TGTGCCATTGGACAGGGAAATCAGCCCCAGCATTTT. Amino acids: CAIGQGNQPQHF. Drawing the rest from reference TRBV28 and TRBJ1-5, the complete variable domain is DVKVTQSSRYLVKRTGEKVFLECVQDMDHENMFWYRQDPGLGLRLIYFSYDVKMKEKGDIPEGYSVSREKKERFSLILESASTNQTSMYLCAIGQGNQPQHFGDGTRLSIL.

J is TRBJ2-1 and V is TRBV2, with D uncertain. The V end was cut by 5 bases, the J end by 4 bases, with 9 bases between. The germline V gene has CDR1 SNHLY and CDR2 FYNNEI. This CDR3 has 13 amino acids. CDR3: CASSPVSYNEQFF. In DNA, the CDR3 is TGTGCCAGCAGTCCGGTATCTTACAATGAGCAGTTCTTC.

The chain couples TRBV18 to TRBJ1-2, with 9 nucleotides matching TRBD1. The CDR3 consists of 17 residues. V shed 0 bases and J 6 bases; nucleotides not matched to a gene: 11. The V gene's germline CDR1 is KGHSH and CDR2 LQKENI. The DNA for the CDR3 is TGTGCCAGCTCACCACCGGACCTTCGTACAGGGGGCAATGGCTACACCTTC. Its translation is CASSPPDLRTGGNGYTF.

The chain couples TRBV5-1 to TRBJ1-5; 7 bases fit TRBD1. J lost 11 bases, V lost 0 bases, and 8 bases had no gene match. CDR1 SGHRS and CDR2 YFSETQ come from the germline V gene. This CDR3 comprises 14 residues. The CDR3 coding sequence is TGCGCCAGCAGCTTGGCGCCAGGGGGAGAGGCCCAGCATTTT. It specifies CASSLAPGGEAQHF. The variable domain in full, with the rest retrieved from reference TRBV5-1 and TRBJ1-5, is KAGVTQTPRYLIKTRGQQVTLSCSPISGHRSVSWYQQTPGQGLQFLFEYFSETQRNKGNFPGRFSGRQFSNSRSEMNVSTLELGDSALYLCASSLAPGGEAQHFGDGTRLSIL.

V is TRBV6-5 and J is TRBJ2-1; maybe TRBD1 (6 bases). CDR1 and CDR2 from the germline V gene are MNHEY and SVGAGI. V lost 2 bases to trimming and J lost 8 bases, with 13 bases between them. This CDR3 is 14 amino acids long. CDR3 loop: CASSYRDTVYEQFF. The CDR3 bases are TGTGCCAGCAGTTACCGGGACACGGTCTATGAGCAGTTCTTC.

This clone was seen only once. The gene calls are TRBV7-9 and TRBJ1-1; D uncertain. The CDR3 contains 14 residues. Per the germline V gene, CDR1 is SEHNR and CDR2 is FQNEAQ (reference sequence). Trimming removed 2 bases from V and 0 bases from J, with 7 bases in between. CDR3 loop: CASSLWGMNTEAFF. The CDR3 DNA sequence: TGTGCCAGCAGCTTATGGGGAATGAACACTGAAGCTTTCTTT.

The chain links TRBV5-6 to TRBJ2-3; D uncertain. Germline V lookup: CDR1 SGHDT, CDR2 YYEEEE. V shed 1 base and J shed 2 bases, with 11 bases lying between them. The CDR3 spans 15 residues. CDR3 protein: CASSLMATATDTQYF. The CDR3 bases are TGTGCCAGCAGCTTGATGGCTACCGCCACAGATACGCAGTATTTT.

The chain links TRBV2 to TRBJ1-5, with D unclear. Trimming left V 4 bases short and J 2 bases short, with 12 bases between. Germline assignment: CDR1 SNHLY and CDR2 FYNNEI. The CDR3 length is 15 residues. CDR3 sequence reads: CASSGSAGGNQPQHF. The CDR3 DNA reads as TGTGCCAGCAGTGGATCTGCCGGGGGCAATCAGCCCCAGCATTTT.

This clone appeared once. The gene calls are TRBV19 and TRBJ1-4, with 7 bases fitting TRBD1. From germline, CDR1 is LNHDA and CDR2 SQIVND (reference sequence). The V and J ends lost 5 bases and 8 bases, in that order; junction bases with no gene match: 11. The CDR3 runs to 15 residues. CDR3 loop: CASSARGGANEKLFF. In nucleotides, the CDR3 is TGTGCCAGTAGTGCCCGAGGGGGCGCAAACGAAAAACTGTTTTTT.

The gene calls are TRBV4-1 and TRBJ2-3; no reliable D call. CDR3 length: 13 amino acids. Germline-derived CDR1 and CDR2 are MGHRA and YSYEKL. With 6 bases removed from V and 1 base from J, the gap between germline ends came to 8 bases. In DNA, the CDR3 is TGCGCCAGCAGGTGGTCTGGCACAGATACGCAGTATTTT. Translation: CASRWSGTDTQYF.

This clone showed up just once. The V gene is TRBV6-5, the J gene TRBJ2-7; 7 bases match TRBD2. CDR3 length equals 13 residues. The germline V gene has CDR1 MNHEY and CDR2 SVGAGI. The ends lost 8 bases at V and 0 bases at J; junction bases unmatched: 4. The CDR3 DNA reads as TGTGCCAGCTCTAGCGGAAACTCCTACGAGCAGTACTTC. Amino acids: CASSSGNSYEQYF.

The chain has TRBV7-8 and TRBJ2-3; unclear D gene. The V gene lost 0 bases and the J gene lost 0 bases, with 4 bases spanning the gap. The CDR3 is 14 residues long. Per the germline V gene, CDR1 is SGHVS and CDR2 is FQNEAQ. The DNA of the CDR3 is TGTGCCAGCAGCTTAGCGTTCAGCACAGATACGCAGTATTTT. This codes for CASSLAFSTDTQYF.

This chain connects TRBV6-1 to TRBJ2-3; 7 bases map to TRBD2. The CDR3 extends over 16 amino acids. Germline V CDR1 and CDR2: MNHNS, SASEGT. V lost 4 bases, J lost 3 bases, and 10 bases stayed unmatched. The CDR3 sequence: CASSGGSAGVTDTQYF. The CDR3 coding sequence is TGTGCCAGCAGTGGGGGTTCGGCGGGAGTAACAGATACGCAGTATTTT.